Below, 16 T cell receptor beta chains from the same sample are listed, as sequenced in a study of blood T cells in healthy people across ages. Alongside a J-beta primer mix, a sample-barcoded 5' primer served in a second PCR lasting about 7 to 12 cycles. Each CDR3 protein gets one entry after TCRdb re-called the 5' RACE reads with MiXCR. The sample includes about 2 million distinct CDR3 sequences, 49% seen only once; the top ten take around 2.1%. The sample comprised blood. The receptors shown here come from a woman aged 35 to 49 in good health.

For the CDR3, the DNA is TGCAGTGCTGGGACAGGGCAGAACTATGGCTACACCTTC. The encoded protein is CSAGTGQNYGYTF. This chain joins TRBV20-1 and TRBJ1-2; 9 positions agree with TRBD1. The CDR3 sequence is 13 residues long. Germline trimming cut 5 bases from V and 2 bases from J; bases unmatched to any gene: 3. The germline gives CDR1 DFQATT, CDR2 SNEGSKA (reference sequence).

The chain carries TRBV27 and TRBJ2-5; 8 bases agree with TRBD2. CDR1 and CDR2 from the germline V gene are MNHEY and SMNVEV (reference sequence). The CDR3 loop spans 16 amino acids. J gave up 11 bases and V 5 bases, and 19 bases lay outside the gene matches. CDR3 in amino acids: CASSLLAGRPSYGQYF. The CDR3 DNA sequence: TGTGCCAGCAGTCTTTTAGCGGGGAGGCCATCCTACGGGCAGTACTTC.

The CDR3 DNA follows: TGTGCCATCAGTGAGTCCCAGACACAATGGGCCCAGTACTTC. Residues: CAISESQTQWAQYF. The J gene is TRBJ2-5, the V gene TRBV10-3; D call uncertain. Germline assignment: CDR1 ENHRY and CDR2 SYGVKD. The CDR3 totals 14 residues. Trimming removed 0 bases at V and 9 bases at J, with 14 bases between.

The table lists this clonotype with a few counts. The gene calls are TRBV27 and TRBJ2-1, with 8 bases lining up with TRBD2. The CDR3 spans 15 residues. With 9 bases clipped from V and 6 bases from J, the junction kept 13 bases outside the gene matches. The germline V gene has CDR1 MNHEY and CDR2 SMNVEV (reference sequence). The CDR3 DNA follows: TGTGCCAGAGCCCCCCGGGGGGGCGTTTTCAATGAGCAGTTCTTC. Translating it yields CARAPRGGVFNEQFF.

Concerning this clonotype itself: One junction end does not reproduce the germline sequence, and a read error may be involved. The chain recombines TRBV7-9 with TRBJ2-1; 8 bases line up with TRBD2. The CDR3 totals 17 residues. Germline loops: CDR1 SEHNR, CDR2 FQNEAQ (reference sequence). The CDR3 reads CASSPRYERGSYNVQFF. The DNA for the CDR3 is TGTGCCAGCAGCCCTAGGTACGAGCGGGGGTCCTACAATGTGCAGTTCTTC.

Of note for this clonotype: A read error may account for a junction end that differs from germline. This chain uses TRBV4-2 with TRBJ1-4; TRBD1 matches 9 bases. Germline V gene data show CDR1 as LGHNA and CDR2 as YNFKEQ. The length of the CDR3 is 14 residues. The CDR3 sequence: CAGSQGQGEEKLFF. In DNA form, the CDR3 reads TGTGCCGGCAGCCAGGGACAGGGTGAAGAAAAACTGTTTTTT.

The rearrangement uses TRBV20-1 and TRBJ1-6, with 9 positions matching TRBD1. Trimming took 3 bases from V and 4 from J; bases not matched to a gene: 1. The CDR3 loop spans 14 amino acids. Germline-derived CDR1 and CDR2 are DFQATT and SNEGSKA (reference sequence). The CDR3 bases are TGCAGTGCTAGGGGACAGGGTTATAATTCACCCCTCCACTTT. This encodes CSARGQGYNSPLHF.

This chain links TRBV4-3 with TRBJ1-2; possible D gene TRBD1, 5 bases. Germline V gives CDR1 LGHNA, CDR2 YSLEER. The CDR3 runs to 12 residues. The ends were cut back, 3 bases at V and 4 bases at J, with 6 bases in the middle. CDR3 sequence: CASSQGRYGYTF. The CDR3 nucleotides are TGCGCCAGCAGCCAGGGACGCTATGGCTACACCTTC.

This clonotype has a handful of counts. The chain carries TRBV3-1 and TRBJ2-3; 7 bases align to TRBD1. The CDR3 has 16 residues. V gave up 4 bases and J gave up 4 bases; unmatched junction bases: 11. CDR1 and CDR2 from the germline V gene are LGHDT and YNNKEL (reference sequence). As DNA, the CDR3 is TGTGCCAGCAGCCCCTCGACAGGGCTGAGCGCAGATACGCAGTATTTT. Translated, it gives CASSPSTGLSADTQYF.

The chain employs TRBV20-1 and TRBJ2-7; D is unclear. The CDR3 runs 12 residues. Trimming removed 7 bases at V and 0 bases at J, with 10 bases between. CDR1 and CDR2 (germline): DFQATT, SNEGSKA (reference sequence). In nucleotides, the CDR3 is TGCAGTGGGACCAGGAGCTCCTACGAGCAGTACTTC. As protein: CSGTRSSYEQYF.

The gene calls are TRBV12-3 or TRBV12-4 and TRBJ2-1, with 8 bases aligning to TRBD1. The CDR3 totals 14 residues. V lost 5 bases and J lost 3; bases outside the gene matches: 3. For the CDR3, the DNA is TGTGCCAGCAGTAACAGGGGGATCTACAATGAGCAGTTCTTC. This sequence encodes CASSNRGIYNEQFF.

As DNA, the CDR3 is TGTGCCAGTAGTATTTGGACAGGGGATCGCGAGCAGTACTTC. As protein: CASSIWTGDREQYF. The chain employs TRBV19 and TRBJ2-4; 9 positions agree with TRBD1. The DNA matches TRBJ2-7 better at its end, which makes the J call doubtful. From germline, CDR1 is LNHDA and CDR2 SQIVND (reference sequence). This CDR3 region has 14 residues.

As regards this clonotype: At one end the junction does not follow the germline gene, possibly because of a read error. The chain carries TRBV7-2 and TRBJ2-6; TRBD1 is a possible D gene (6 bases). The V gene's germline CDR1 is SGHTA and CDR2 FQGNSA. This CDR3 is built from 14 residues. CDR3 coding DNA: TGTGCCAGCAGACAATATTCAGGGGCCAACGCCCTGACTTTC. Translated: CASRQYSGANALTF.

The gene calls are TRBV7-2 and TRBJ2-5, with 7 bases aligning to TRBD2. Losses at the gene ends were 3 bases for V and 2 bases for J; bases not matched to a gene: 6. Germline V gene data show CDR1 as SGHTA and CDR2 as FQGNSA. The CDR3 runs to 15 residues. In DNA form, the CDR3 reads TGTGCCAGCAGCTTTCCGGGACTACCGCAAGAGACCCAGTACTTC. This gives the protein CASSFPGLPQETQYF. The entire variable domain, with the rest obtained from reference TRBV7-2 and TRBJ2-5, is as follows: GAGVSQSPSNKVTEKGKDVELRCDPISGHTALYWYRQSLGQGLEFLIYFQGNSAPDKSGLPSDRFSAERTGGSVSTLTIQRTQQEDSAVYLCASSFPGLPQETQYFGPGTRLLVL.

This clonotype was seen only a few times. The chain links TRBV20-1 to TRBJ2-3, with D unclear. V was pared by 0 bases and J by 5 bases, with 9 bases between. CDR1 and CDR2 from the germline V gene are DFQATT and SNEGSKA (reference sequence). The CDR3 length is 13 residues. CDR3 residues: CSARDTLRDTQYF. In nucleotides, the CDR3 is TGCAGTGCTAGAGATACCCTGCGAGATACGCAGTATTTT.

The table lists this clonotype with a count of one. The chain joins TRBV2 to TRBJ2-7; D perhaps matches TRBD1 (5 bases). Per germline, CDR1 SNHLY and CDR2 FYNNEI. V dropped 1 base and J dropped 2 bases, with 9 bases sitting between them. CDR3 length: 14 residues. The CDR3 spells CASSEGRETYEQYF. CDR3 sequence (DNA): TGTGCCAGCAGTGAAGGCAGGGAAACCTACGAGCAGTACTTC.